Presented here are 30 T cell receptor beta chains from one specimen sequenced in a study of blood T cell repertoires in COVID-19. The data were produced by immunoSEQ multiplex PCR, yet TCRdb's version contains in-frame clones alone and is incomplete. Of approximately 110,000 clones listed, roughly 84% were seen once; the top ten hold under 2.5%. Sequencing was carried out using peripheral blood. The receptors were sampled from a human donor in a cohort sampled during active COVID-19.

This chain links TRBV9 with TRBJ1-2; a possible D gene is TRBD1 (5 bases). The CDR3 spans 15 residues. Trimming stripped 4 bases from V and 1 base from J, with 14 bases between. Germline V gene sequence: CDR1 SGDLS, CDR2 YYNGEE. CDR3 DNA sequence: TGTGCCAGCAGCCCCGGTCAGCAGGGTAACTATGGCTACACCTTC. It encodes CASSPGQQGNYGYTF.

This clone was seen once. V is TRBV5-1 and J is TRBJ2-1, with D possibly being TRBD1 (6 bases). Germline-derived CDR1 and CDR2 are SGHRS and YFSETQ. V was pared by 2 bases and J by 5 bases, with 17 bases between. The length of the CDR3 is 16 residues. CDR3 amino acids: CASSFGTGTWDNEQFF. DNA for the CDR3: TGCGCCAGCAGCTTTGGGACCGGGACATGGGACAATGAGCAGTTCTTC.

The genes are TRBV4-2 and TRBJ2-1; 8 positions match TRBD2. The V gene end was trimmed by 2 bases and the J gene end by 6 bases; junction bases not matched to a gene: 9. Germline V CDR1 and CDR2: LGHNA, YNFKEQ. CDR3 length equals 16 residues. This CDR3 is CASSQPGTRGINEQFF. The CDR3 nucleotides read TGTGCCAGCAGCCAACCCGGGACTAGAGGGATCAATGAGCAGTTCTTC.

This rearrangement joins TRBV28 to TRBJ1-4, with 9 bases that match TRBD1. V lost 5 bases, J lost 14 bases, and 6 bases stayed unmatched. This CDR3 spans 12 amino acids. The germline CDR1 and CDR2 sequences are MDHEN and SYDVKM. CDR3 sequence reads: CASSPNGQGLFF. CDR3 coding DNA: TGTGCCAGCAGTCCAAACGGACAGGGGCTGTTTTTT.

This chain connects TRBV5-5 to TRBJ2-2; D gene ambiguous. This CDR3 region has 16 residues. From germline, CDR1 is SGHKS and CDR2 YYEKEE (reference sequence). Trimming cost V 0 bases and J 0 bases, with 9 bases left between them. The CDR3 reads CASSLATTANTGELFF. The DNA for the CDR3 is TGTGCCAGCAGCTTGGCCACCACTGCGAACACCGGGGAGCTGTTTTTT.

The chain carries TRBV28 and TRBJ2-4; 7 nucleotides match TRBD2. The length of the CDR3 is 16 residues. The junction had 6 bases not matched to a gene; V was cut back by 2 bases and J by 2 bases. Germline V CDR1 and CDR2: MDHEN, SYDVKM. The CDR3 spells CASSLPGLPSKNIQYF. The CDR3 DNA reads TGTGCCAGCAGTTTACCGGGACTACCTTCCAAAAACATTCAGTACTTC.

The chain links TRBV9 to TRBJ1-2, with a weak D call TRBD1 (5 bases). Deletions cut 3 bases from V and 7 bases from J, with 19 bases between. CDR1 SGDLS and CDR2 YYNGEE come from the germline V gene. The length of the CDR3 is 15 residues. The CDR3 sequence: CASSASGSPDRGYTF. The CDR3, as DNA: TGTGCCAGCAGCGCATCAGGGTCCCCCGATCGTGGCTACACCTTC.

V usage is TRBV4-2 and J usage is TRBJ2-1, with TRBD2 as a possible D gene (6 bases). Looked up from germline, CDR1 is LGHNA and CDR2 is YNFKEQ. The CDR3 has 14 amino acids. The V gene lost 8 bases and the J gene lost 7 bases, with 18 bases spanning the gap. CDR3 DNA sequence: TGTGCCAGCCGGGGGATCGGAGGCGAAAATGAGCAGTTCTTC. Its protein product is CASRGIGGENEQFF.

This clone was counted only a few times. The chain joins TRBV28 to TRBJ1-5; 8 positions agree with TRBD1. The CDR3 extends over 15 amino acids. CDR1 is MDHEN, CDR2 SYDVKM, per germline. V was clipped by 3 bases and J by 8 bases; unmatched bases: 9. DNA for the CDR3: TGTGCCAGCAGTTTGACCACGGACAGGGTGAAGCCCCAGCATTTT. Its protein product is CASSLTTDRVKPQHF.

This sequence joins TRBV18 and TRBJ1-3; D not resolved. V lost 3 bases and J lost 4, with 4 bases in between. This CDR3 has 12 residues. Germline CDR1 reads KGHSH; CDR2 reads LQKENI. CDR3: CASSPEGNTIYF. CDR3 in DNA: TGTGCCAGCTCACCTGAGGGAAACACCATATATTTT.

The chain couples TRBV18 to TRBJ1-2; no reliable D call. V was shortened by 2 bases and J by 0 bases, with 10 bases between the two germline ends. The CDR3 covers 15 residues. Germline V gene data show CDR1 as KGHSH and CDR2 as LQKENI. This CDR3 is CASSPNNSPNYGYTF. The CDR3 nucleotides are TGTGCCAGCTCACCAAACAACAGTCCTAACTATGGCTACACCTTC.

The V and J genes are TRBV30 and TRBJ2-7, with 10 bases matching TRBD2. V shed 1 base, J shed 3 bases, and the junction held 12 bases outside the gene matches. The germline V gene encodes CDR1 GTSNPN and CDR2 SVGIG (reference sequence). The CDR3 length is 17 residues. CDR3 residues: CAWSGPRGASGSYEQYF. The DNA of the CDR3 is TGTGCCTGGAGTGGCCCCCGTGGGGCTAGCGGGAGCTACGAGCAGTACTTC.

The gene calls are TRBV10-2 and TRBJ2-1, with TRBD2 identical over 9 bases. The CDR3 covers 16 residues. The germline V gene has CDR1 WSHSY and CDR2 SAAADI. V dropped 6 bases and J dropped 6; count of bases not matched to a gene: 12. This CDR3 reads CASSPTSGYPLNEQFF. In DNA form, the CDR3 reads TGCGCCAGCAGCCCGACTAGCGGATATCCACTCAATGAGCAGTTCTTC.

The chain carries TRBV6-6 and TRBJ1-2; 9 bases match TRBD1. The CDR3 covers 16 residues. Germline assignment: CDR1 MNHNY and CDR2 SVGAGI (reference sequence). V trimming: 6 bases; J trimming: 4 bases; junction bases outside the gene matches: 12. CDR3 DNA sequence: TGTGCCAGCAGCCAACCGGGACAGGGAAACTTCTATGGCTACACCTTC. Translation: CASSQPGQGNFYGYTF.

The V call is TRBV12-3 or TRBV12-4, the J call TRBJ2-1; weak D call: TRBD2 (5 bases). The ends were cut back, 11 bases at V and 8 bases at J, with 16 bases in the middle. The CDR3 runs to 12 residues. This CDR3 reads CAPHGWRDEQFF. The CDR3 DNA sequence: TGTGCCCCCCATGGGTGGCGGGATGAGCAGTTCTTC.

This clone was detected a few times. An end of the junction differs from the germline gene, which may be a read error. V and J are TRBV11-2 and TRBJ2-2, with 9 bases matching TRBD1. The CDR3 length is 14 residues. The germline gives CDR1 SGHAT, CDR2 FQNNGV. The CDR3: CASNDRGETGELFF. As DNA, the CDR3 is TGTGCAAGCAACGACAGGGGGGAAACCGGGGAGCTGTTTTTT. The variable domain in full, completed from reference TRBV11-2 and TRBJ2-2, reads EAGVAQSPRYKIIEKRQSVAFWCNPISGHATLYWYQQILGQGPKLLIQFQNNGVVDDSQLPKDRFSAERLKGVDSTLKIQPAKLEDSAVYLCASNDRGETGELFFGEGSRLTVL.

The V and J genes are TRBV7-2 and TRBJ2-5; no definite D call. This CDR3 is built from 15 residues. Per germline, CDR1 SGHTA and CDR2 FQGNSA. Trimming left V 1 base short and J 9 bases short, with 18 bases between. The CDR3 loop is CASSLDGQVKTAQYF. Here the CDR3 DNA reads TGTGCCAGCAGCTTAGATGGCCAGGTTAAGACGGCCCAGTACTTC.

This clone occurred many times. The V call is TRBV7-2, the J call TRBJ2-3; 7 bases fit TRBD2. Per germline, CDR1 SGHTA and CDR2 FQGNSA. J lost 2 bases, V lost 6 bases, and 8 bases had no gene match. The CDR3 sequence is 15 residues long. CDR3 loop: CASRTSGALTDTQYF. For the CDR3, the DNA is TGTGCCAGCAGAACCAGCGGGGCCCTCACAGATACGCAGTATTTT.

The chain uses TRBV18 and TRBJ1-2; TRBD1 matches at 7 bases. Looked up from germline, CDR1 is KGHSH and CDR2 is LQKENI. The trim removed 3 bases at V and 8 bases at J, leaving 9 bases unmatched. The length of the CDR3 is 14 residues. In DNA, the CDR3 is TGTGCCAGCTCACCCGGGACAGATGGGCAAGGCTACACCTTC. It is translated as CASSPGTDGQGYTF.

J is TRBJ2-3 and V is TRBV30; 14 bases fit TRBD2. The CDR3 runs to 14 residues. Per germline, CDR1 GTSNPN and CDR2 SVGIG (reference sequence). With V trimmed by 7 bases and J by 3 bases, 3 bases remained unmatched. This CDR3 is CASGLAGATDTQYF. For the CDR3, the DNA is TGTGCCTCGGGACTAGCGGGAGCGACAGATACGCAGTATTTT.

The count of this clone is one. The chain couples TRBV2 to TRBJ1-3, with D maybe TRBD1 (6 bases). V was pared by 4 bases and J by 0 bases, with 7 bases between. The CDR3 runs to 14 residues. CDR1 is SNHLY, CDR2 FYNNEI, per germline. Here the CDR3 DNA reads TGTGCCAGCAGTGGACAGGTCTCTGGAAACACCATATATTTT. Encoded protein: CASSGQVSGNTIYF.

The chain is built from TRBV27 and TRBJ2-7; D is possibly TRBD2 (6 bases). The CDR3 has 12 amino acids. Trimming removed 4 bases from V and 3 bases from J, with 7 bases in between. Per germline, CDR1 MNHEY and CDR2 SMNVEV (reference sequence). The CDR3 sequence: CASSSTSYEQYF. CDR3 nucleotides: TGTGCCAGCAGTTCGACTAGCTACGAGCAGTACTTC.

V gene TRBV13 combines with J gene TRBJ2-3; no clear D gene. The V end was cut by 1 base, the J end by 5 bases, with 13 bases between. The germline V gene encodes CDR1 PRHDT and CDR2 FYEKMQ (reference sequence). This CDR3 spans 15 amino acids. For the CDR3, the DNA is TGTGCCAGCAGCTTAGTGGGCACGCCCGAAGATACGCAGTATTTT. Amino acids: CASSLVGTPEDTQYF.

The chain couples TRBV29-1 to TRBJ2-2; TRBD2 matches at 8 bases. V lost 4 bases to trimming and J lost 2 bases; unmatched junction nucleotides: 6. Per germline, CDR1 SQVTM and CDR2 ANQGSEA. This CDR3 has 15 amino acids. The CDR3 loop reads CSVVGSGSNTGELFF. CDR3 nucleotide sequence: TGCAGCGTTGTGGGCAGCGGGAGCAACACCGGGGAGCTGTTTTTT.

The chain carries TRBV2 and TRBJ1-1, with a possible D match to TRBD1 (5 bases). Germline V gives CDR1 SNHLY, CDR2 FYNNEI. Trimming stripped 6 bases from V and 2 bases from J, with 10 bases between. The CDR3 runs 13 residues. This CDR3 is CASRFDRNTEAFF. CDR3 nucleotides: TGTGCCAGCAGATTCGACAGAAACACTGAAGCTTTCTTT.

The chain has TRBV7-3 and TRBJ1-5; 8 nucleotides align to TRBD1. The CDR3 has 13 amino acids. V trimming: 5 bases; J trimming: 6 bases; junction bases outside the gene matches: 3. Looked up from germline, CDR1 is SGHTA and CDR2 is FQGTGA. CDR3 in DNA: TGTGCCAGCAGCCAGGGGGCAGGTCAGCCCCAGCATTTT. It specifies CASSQGAGQPQHF.

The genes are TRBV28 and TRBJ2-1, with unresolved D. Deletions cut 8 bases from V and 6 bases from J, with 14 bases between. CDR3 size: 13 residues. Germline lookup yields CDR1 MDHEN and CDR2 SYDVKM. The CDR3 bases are TGTGCCAGCCTCGTTCCCCCAGGCAATGAGCAGTTCTTC. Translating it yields CASLVPPGNEQFF.

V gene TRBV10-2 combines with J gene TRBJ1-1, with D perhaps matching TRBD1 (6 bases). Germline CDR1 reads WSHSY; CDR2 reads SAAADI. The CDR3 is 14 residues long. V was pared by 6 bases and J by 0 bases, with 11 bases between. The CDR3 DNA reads TGCGCCAGCAGACTGGACAGAATGAACACTGAAGCTTTCTTT. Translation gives CASRLDRMNTEAFF.

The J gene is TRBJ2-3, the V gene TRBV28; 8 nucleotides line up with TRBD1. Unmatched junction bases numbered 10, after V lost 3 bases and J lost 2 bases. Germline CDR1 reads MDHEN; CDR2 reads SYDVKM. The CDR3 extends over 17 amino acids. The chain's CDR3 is CASSFPQTGAVTDTQYF. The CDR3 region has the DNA TGTGCCAGCAGTTTTCCCCAGACAGGGGCCGTCACAGATACGCAGTATTTT. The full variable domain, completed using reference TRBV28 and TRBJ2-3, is DVKVTQSSRYLVKRTGEKVFLECVQDMDHENMFWYRQDPGLGLRLIYFSYDVKMKEKGDIPEGYSVSREKKERFSLILESASTNQTSMYLCASSFPQTGAVTDTQYFGPGTRLTVL.

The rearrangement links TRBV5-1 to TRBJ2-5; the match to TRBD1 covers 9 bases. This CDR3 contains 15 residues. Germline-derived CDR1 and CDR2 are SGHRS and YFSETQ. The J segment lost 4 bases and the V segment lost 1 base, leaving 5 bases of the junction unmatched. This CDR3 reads CASSLLPGQGETQYF. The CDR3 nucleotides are TGCGCCAGCAGCTTGCTACCGGGACAGGGAGAGACCCAGTACTTC. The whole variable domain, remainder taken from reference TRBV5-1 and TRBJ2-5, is KAGVTQTPRYLIKTRGQQVTLSCSPISGHRSVSWYQQTPGQGLQFLFEYFSETQRNKGNFPGRFSGRQFSNSRSEMNVSTLELGDSALYLCASSLLPGQGETQYFGPGTRLLVL.